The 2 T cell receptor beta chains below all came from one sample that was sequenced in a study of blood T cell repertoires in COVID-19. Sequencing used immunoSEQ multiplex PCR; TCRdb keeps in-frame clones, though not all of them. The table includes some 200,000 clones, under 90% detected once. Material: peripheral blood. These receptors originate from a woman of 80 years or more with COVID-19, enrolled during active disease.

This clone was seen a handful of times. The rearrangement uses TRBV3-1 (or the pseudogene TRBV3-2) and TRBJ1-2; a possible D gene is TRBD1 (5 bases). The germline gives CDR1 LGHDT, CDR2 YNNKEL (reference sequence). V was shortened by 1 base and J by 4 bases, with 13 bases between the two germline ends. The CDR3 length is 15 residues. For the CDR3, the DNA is TGTGCCAGCAGCCAAGCCCCTGGGGGAGGCTATGGCTACACCTTC. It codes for CASSQAPGGGYGYTF.

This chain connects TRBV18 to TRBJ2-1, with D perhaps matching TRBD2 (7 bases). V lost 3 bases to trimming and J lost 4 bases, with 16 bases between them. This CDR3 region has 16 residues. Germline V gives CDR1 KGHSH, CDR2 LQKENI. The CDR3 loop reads CASSPAGAGVYNEQFF. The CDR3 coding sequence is TGTGCCAGCTCACCCGCGGGGGCCGGGGTGTACAATGAGCAGTTCTTC.